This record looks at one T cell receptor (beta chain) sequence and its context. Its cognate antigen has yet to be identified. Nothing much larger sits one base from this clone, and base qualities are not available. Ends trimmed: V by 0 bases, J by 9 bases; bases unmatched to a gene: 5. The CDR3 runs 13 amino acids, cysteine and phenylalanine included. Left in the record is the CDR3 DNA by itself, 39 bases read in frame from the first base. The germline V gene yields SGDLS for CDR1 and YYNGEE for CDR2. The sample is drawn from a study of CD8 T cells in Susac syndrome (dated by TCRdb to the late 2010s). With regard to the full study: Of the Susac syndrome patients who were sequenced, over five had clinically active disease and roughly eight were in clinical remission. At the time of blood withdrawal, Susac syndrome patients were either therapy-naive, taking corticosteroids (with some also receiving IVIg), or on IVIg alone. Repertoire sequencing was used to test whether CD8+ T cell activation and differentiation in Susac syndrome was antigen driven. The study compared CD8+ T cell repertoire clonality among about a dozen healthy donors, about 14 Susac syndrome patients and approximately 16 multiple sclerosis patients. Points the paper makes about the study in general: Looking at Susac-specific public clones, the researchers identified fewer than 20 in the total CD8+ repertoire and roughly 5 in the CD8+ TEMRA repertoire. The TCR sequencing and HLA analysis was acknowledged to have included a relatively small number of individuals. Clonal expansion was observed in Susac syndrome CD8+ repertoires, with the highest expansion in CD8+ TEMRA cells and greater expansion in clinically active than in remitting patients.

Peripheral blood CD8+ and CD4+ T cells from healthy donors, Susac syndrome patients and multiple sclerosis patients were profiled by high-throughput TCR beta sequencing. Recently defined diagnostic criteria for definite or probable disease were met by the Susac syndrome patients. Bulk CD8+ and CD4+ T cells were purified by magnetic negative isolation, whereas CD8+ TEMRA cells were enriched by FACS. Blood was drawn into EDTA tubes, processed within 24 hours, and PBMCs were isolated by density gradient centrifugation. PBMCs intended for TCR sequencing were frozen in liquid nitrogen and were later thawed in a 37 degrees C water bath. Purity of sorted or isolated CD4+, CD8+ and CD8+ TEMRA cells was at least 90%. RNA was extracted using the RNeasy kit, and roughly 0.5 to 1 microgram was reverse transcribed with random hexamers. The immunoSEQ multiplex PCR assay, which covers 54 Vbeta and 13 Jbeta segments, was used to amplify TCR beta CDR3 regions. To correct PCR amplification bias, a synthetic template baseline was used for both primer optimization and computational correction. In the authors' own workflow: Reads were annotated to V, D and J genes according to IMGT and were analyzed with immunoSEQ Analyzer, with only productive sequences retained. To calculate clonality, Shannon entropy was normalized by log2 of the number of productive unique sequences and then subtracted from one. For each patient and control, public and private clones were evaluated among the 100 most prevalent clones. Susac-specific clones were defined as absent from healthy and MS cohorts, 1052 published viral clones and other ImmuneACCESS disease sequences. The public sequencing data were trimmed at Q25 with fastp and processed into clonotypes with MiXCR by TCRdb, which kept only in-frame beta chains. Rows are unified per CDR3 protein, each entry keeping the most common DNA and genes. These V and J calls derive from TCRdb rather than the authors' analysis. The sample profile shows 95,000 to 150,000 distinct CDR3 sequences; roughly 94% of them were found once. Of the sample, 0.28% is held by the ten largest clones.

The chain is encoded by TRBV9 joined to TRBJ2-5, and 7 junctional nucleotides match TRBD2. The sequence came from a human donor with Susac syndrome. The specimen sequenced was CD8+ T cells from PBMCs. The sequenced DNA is TGTGCCAGCAGCGTAGGGGGAGGGTCGCCCCAGTACTTC. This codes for CASSVGGGSPQYF.